Sequencing of this TCR beta chain was carried out in a study of shared clonotypes between healthy human individuals. The CDR3 has 16 residues. Germline lookup yields CDR1 SGHDN and CDR2 FVKESK. V was cut by 4 bases and J by 1 base, with 16 bases left in between. General study findings and limits: Shared clonotypes across all four donors exceeded non-shared ones in generation probability.

The CD4+ fraction was divided into a CD45RA+ naive subset and a CD45RA-negative memory subset. Sequencing used immunoSEQ multiplex PCR; TCRdb keeps in-frame clones, though not all of them. The profile covers about 510,000 clones, with less than 96% appearing a single time and under 0.06% taken by the ten largest. This clone was counted once. What it binds is unknown. The sample taken for sequencing was naive CD4+ T cells sorted from blood. Subset given: CD45RA+ positively selected. This rearrangement joins TRBV14 to TRBJ1-1; unclear D gene. The TCR comes from a woman aged 25 to 39 in good health. The CDR3 nucleotides read TGTGCCAGCAGCCGAAATCGACCGAACCAGAACACTGAAGCTTTCTTT. Its protein is CASSRNRPNQNTEAFF.